Below, 26 T cell receptor beta chains from the same sample are listed, as sequenced in a study of blood T cells in healthy people across ages. Alongside a J-beta primer mix, a sample-barcoded 5' primer served in a second PCR lasting roughly 6 to 11 cycles. In TCRdb, the 5' RACE reads were re-called with MiXCR into one record per CDR3 protein. The sample shows 1,500,000 or so distinct CDR3 sequences, roughly 64% of them seen only once. Material: blood. These receptors were taken from a man in his late teens or twenties in good health.

A few counts support this clonotype. The gene calls are TRBV7-7 and TRBJ2-4; 8 positions agree with TRBD2. The DNA end favors TRBJ2-7, so the J call may be wrong. Germline V CDR1 and CDR2: SSHAT, FNYEAQ (reference sequence). This CDR3 is 14 amino acids long. The chain's CDR3 is CASSPSTSGYEQYF. The CDR3 coding sequence is TGTGCCAGCAGCCCTTCCACTAGCGGCTACGAGCAGTACTTC.

This clonotype was detected a few times. This chain connects TRBV20-1 to TRBJ2-4; 7 bases fit TRBD1. CDR1 is DFQATT and CDR2 is SNEGSKA in the germline V gene (reference sequence). The V gene end was trimmed by 6 bases and the J gene end by 8 bases; junction bases not matched to a gene: 19. There are 16 residues in the CDR3. This CDR3 reads CSAIGFTGTEVDIQYF. In DNA, the CDR3 is TGCAGTGCAATTGGATTTACCGGGACAGAGGTGGACATTCAGTACTTC.

This clonotype was found once. This sequence joins TRBV15 and TRBJ2-7, with D maybe TRBD2 (7 bases). The CDR3 spans 13 residues. Between the trimmed V and J ends, which lost 9 bases and 1 base, there was a span of 13 bases. The germline V gene encodes CDR1 LNHNV and CDR2 YYDKDF (reference sequence). CDR3 amino acids: CATGGTISYEQYF. Here the CDR3 DNA reads TGTGCCACGGGGGGGACAATATCCTACGAGCAGTACTTC.

The chain is built from TRBV27 and TRBJ2-7, with 8 bases lining up with TRBD2. V shed 3 bases, J shed 6 bases, and the junction held 7 bases outside the gene matches. From germline, CDR1 is MNHEY and CDR2 SMNVEV (reference sequence). The CDR3 runs 14 residues. As DNA, the CDR3 is TGTGCCAGCAGTTTGAGCGGGAGAACGGGCGAGCAGTACTTC. This sequence encodes CASSLSGRTGEQYF.

The V call is TRBV20-1, the J call TRBJ1-2, with a tentative D call TRBD1 (6 bases). V was shortened by 6 bases and J by 5 bases, with 19 bases between the two germline ends. Germline-derived CDR1 and CDR2 are DFQATT and SNEGSKA (reference sequence). The CDR3 runs to 14 residues. The CDR3: CSATQGTGAYGYTF. As DNA, the CDR3 is TGCAGTGCAACTCAGGGAACGGGGGCTTATGGCTACACCTTC.

In nucleotides, the CDR3 is TGTGCCAGCAGCTTACAAGTAATCTCCTACGAGCAGTACTTC. This sequence encodes CASSLQVISYEQYF. The chain recombines TRBV7-2 with TRBJ2-7; D call uncertain. This CDR3 region has 14 residues. In germline, CDR1 is SGHTA, CDR2 FQGNSA. V shed 2 bases and J shed 0 bases, with 8 bases lying between them.

This clonotype was seen a few times. J is TRBJ2-7 and V is TRBV27; possible D gene TRBD2, 6 bases. The CDR3 spans 15 residues. Germline CDR1 and CDR2: MNHEY and SMNVEV (reference sequence). V shed 2 bases and J shed 3 bases, with 14 bases lying between them. CDR3 protein: CASSLASGPVYEQYF. The CDR3 coding sequence is TGTGCCAGCAGTTTAGCCAGCGGGCCAGTCTACGAGCAGTACTTC.

The J gene is TRBJ2-7, the V gene TRBV5-6, with D possibly called TRBD1 or TRBD2 (6 bases each). The CDR3 has 17 residues. The V gene's germline CDR1 is SGHDT and CDR2 YYEEEE. V was clipped by 4 bases and J by 0 bases, with 20 bases between them. In nucleotides, the CDR3 is TGTGCCAGCAGCACGGCGAGGGGGGCGACTAGCTCCTACGAGCAGTACTTC. As protein: CASSTARGATSSYEQYF.

This sequence joins TRBV20-1 and TRBJ1-5; no clear D. The V gene lost 5 bases and the J gene lost 6 bases, with 14 bases spanning the gap. This CDR3 region has 13 residues. Germline CDR1 is DFQATT and CDR2 is SNEGSKA (reference sequence). The CDR3, as DNA: TGCAGTGCTGCTAAAAGAAGTGTTCAGCCCCAGCATTTT. The encoded protein is CSAAKRSVQPQHF.

V gene TRBV4-3 combines with J gene TRBJ1-6; a possible D gene is TRBD1 (5 bases). Trimming took 6 bases from V and 0 from J, leaving 9 bases between them. This CDR3 is 15 amino acids long. Germline V CDR1 and CDR2: LGHNA, YSLEER. CDR3 nucleotides: TGCGCCAGCAGACGGGACGGCTCCTATAATTCACCCCTCCACTTT. As protein: CASRRDGSYNSPLHF.

V and J are TRBV9 and TRBJ2-7; D possibly corresponds to TRBD2 (5 bases). Looked up from germline, CDR1 is SGDLS and CDR2 is YYNGEE. The CDR3 sequence is 14 residues long. Trimming removed 4 bases from V and 3 bases from J, with 14 bases in between. DNA for the CDR3: TGTGCCAGCAGCACCGGACTCGAGCACTACGAGCAGTACTTC. Translating gives CASSTGLEHYEQYF.

In nucleotides, the CDR3 is TGTGCCAGCAGCTTGGAGAGGGGGGCGGGGAATGAGCAGTTCTTC. Amino acid sequence: CASSLERGAGNEQFF. This chain uses TRBV5-5 with TRBJ2-1; tentatively, D is TRBD1 or TRBD2 (6 bases each). Germline V CDR1 and CDR2: SGHKS, YYEKEE (reference sequence). Trimming left V 0 bases short and J 7 bases short, with 14 bases between. The CDR3 runs 15 residues.

This clonotype has a handful of counts. The chain is built from TRBV12-3 or TRBV12-4 and TRBJ1-2; 7 nucleotides agree with TRBD1. The CDR3 runs to 15 residues. Trimming cost V 1 base and J 8 bases; bases outside gene matches: 10. For the CDR3, the DNA is TGTGCCAGCAGTTTAGGCCGGACAGGATCAGAGGGCTACACCTTC. Residues: CASSLGRTGSEGYTF.

The CDR3 reads CASSQDLSQRNSPLHF. The CDR3 nucleotides read TGCGCCAGCAGCCAAGATCTTAGCCAGCGGAATTCACCCCTCCACTTT. V usage is TRBV4-3 and J usage is TRBJ1-6; no definite D call. With 0 bases removed from V and 7 bases from J, the gap between germline ends came to 13 bases. The CDR3 contains 16 residues. Germline-derived CDR1 and CDR2 are LGHNA and YSLEER.

V is TRBV25-1 and J is TRBJ2-3; D call uncertain. Germline V lookup: CDR1 MGHDK, CDR2 SYGVNS. CDR3 size: 16 residues. Trimming removed 1 base at V and 4 bases at J, with 15 bases between. CDR3 DNA: TGTGCCAGCAGTGAATCGGCCTCCGCGAGGCCAGATACGCAGTATTTT. This sequence encodes CASSESASARPDTQYF.

The V call is TRBV29-1, the J call TRBJ2-4, with 7 bases lining up with TRBD2. This CDR3 has 15 amino acids. Germline-derived CDR1 and CDR2 are SQVTM and ANQGSEA. Germline trimming cut 4 bases from V and 7 bases from J; bases unmatched to any gene: 13. The CDR3 DNA reads TGCAGCGTTGTATTAGCGGGCACCCTGGAGAACATTCAGTACTTC. Encoded protein: CSVVLAGTLENIQYF.

This chain links TRBV4-2 with TRBJ2-3; D tentatively reads TRBD1 or TRBD2 (6 bases each). There are 16 residues in the CDR3. V lost 0 bases to trimming and J lost 4 bases, with 14 bases between them. Germline CDR1 and CDR2: LGHNA and YNFKEQ. DNA of the CDR3: TGTGCCAGCAGCCAAGATCATGGGGGCGGGGCAGATACGCAGTATTTT. This sequence encodes CASSQDHGGGADTQYF.

J is TRBJ2-6 and V is TRBV7-2; perhaps TRBD2 as D (7 bases). The CDR3 runs to 16 residues. CDR1 SGHTA and CDR2 FQGNSA come from the germline V gene. V lost 5 bases, J lost 3 bases, and 14 bases lay in between. The CDR3 region is CASSRRGGDGANVLTF. CDR3 DNA sequence: TGTGCCAGCAGCCGGAGGGGGGGTGATGGGGCCAACGTCCTGACTTTC.

The chain couples TRBV28 to TRBJ2-5, with TRBD1 matching over 9 bases. J lost 5 bases, V lost 9 bases, and 7 bases had no gene match. Germline V gene lookup returns CDR1 MDHEN and CDR2 SYDVKM. The CDR3 is 13 amino acids. DNA for the CDR3: TGTGCCAGTAGACAGGGGGTAGCGGAGACCCAGTACTTC. Translation: CASRQGVAETQYF.

This clonotype has just a few counts. The CDR3 bases are TGTGCCACCAGCGCCCGCCTAGGGGACAATGAGCAGTTCTTC. Its protein is CATSARLGDNEQFF. The rearrangement joins TRBV15 to TRBJ2-1; tentatively, D is TRBD1 (5 bases). Trimming pared 5 bases from V and 5 bases from J, leaving 13 bases between. CDR3 length: 14 residues. The germline V gene has CDR1 LNHNV and CDR2 YYDKDF (reference sequence).

This chain uses TRBV18 with TRBJ1-2; TRBD1 matches 8 bases. CDR1 and CDR2 from the germline V gene are KGHSH and LQKENI. V gave up 4 bases and J gave up 3 bases; unmatched junction bases: 7. The CDR3 runs to 15 residues. CDR3 loop: CASSLGGQGDYGYTF. CDR3 DNA: TGTGCCAGCTCACTCGGCGGACAGGGCGACTATGGCTACACCTTC. Full variable domain (remainder filled in from reference TRBV18 and TRBJ1-2): NAGVMQNPRHLVRRRGQEARLRCSPMKGHSHVYWYRQLPEEGLKFMVYLQKENIIDESGMPKERFSAEFPKEGPSILRIQQVVRGDSAAYFCASSLGGQGDYGYTFGSGTRLTVV.

J is TRBJ2-1 and V is TRBV5-1; D uncertain. Germline assignment: CDR1 SGHRS and CDR2 YFSETQ. The CDR3 totals 11 residues. V lost 9 bases, J lost 7 bases, and 11 bases lay in between. CDR3 nucleotides: TGCGCCATCAGGATTGGGAATGAGCAGTTCTTC. Translated, it gives CAIRIGNEQFF.

The rearrangement joins TRBV5-1 to TRBJ1-6; 9 positions agree with TRBD1. The CDR3 covers 13 residues. J was trimmed by 11 bases and V by 4 bases; bases with no gene match: 4. The germline V gene has CDR1 SGHRS and CDR2 YFSETQ. CDR3 bases: TGCGCCAGCAGCCGGGACAGGGTGGCACCCCTCCACTTT. It specifies CASSRDRVAPLHF.

J is TRBJ2-1 and V is TRBV20-1; 12 nucleotides line up with TRBD2. Germline CDR1 and CDR2: DFQATT and SNEGSKA (reference sequence). J lost 7 bases, V lost 2 bases, and 15 bases had no gene match. This CDR3 has 18 residues. CDR3 region: CSARRRYGLAGGWNEQFF. CDR3 nucleotides: TGCAGTGCTAGAAGGCGGTATGGCCTAGCGGGAGGGTGGAATGAGCAGTTCTTC.

This sequence joins TRBV4-1 and TRBJ2-1; 7 bases map to TRBD1. V was pared by 4 bases and J by 5 bases, with 11 bases of the junction left unmatched. The germline gives CDR1 MGHRA, CDR2 YSYEKL. The CDR3 length is 16 residues. The CDR3 bases are TGCGCCAGCAGCCGCCCGACAGGGATTGGTCACAATGAGCAGTTCTTC. The encoded protein is CASSRPTGIGHNEQFF.

Here the CDR3 DNA reads TGTGCCAGCAGCCAAGAGAACACGGGGGGCGCCGCCTACGAGCAGTACTTC. It codes for CASSQENTGGAAYEQYF. This chain links TRBV4-2 with TRBJ2-7; D is possibly TRBD2 (7 bases). The CDR3 loop spans 17 amino acids. Trimming pared 0 bases from V and 2 bases from J, leaving 17 bases between. The germline CDR1 and CDR2 sequences are LGHNA and YNFKEQ.